These 18 T cell receptor beta chains were sequenced from one sample in a study of identical twins. TCRdb processed the 5' RACE reads anew with MiXCR; each CDR3 protein has one entry. Among 500,000 or so distinct CDR3 sequences listed, roughly an eighth were seen once. These data also featured in a second study, about yellow fever vaccine responses in identical twins.

What was sequenced was CD4+ T cells sorted from blood. The receptors stem from a woman under 30 in good health.

The genes are TRBV5-1 and TRBJ2-6; D remains ambiguous. This CDR3 is 16 amino acids long. Deletions cut 0 bases from V and 0 bases from J, with 7 bases between. Germline V gene sequence: CDR1 SGHRS, CDR2 YFSETQ. This CDR3 reads CASSLASSSGANVLTF. DNA of the CDR3: TGCGCCAGCAGCTTGGCCAGTAGCTCTGGGGCCAACGTCCTGACTTTC.

The J gene is TRBJ2-7, the V gene TRBV14; D may be TRBD2 (6 bases). The CDR3 has 14 residues. Trimming took 3 bases from V and 3 from J, leaving 12 bases between them. Germline CDR1 reads SGHDN; CDR2 reads FVKESK. The CDR3 nucleotides read TGTGCCAGCAGCCAGACCGGGACTCGCTACGAGCAGTACTTC. Amino acids: CASSQTGTRYEQYF. Supplemented by reference TRBV14 and TRBJ2-7, the full variable domain reads EAGVTQFPSHSVIEKGQTVTLRCDPISGHDNLYWYRRVMGKEIKFLLHFVKESKQDESGMPNNRFLAERTGGTYSTLKVQPAELEDSGVYFCASSQTGTRYEQYFGPGTRLTVT.

This clonotype was counted many times. The rearrangement links TRBV5-1 to TRBJ2-2; D is uncertain. In germline, CDR1 is SGHRS, CDR2 YFSETQ. The V end lost 2 bases, the J end lost 3 bases, and 11 bases lay between the germline ends. This CDR3 has 15 amino acids. CDR3 residues: CASSFFISDTGELFF. CDR3 nucleotides: TGCGCCAGCAGCTTCTTTATATCGGACACCGGGGAGCTGTTTTTT.

The rearrangement joins TRBV29-1 to TRBJ2-5; possible D gene TRBD2, 6 bases. Germline-derived CDR1 and CDR2 are SQVTM and ANQGSEA. The germline V and J ends were trimmed by 4 bases and 5 bases, with 14 bases remaining between them. This CDR3 has 13 amino acids. The CDR3 region is CSVARGGGETQYF. CDR3 nucleotide sequence: TGCAGCGTTGCTAGGGGAGGAGGCGAGACCCAGTACTTC.

This clonotype was picked up a small number of times. The J gene is TRBJ2-7, the V gene TRBV9; 9 nucleotides agree with TRBD1. With 4 bases clipped from V and 6 bases from J, the junction kept 8 bases outside the gene matches. Germline CDR1 is SGDLS and CDR2 is YYNGEE. CDR3 length: 14 residues. CDR3 DNA: TGTGCCAGCAGCTCCCGACAGGGGGTGGGCGAGCAGTACTTC. Translated: CASSSRQGVGEQYF.

CDR3 coding DNA: TGTGCCAGCAGTTTCCGGACTAGCGGGAGTAAGTCAGATACGCAGTATTTT. It translates to CASSFRTSGSKSDTQYF. This chain connects TRBV6-2 or TRBV6-3 to TRBJ2-3; 13 bases are a match to TRBD2. This CDR3 is 17 amino acids long. J lost 4 bases, V lost 4 bases, and 8 bases had no gene match. Per germline, CDR1 MNHEY and CDR2 SVGEGT.

The rearrangement links TRBV4-1 to TRBJ2-1, with 10 bases fitting TRBD2. The trim removed 1 base at V and 9 bases at J, leaving 9 bases unmatched. From germline, CDR1 is MGHRA and CDR2 YSYEKL. The CDR3 extends over 16 amino acids. CDR3 coding DNA: TGCGCCAGCAGCCAAGCCGTGAGCGGGGGGGCCGGTGAGCAGTTCTTC. This translates into CASSQAVSGGAGEQFF.

This clonotype was found many times. V usage is TRBV6-5 and J usage is TRBJ1-2; D is undetermined. The CDR3 has 12 amino acids. The V gene lost 2 bases and the J gene lost 5 bases, with 6 bases spanning the gap. Per the germline V gene, CDR1 is MNHEY and CDR2 is SVGAGI. The CDR3 region is CASSYGPYGYTF. CDR3 in DNA: TGTGCCAGCAGTTACGGTCCGTATGGCTACACCTTC.

The CDR3 sequence: CSAMRGGGMETQYF. The CDR3 DNA sequence: TGCAGTGCTATGCGAGGAGGAGGGATGGAAACGCAGTATTTT. This chain links TRBV20-1 with TRBJ2-3; D possibly corresponds to TRBD2 (6 bases). CDR3 length: 14 residues. Trimming shortened V by 4 bases and J by 9 bases, and 20 bases separated the two germline ends. The germline V gene has CDR1 DFQATT and CDR2 SNEGSKA (reference sequence).

The chain is built from TRBV29-1 and TRBJ2-1, with 12 bases matching TRBD2. The CDR3 consists of 14 residues. Germline-derived CDR1 and CDR2 are SQVTM and ANQGSEA. Unmatched junction bases numbered 6, after V lost 7 bases and J lost 5 bases. The CDR3: CSALTSGGNNEQFF. In nucleotides, the CDR3 is TGCAGCGCCCTGACTAGCGGGGGCAACAATGAGCAGTTCTTC.

This clonotype was seen a handful of times. The CDR3: CSVVVQVLAKNIQYF. In DNA, the CDR3 is TGCAGCGTTGTGGTCCAGGTCTTAGCCAAAAACATTCAGTACTTC. The J gene is TRBJ2-4, the V gene TRBV29-1, with D unclear. V was clipped by 4 bases and J by 0 bases, with 13 bases between them. The length of the CDR3 is 15 residues. Per germline, CDR1 SQVTM and CDR2 ANQGSEA.

This clonotype turned up a few times. J is TRBJ2-7 and V is TRBV10-3; 10 bases map to TRBD2. The germline CDR1 and CDR2 sequences are ENHRY and SYGVKD. V lost 2 bases to trimming and J lost 4 bases; unmatched junction nucleotides: 8. The CDR3 length is 16 residues. The CDR3 sequence is CAISERASGSAYEQYF. For the CDR3, the DNA is TGTGCCATCAGTGAGCGGGCTAGCGGGAGCGCGTACGAGCAGTACTTC.

This clonotype has just a few counts. V and J are TRBV25-1 and TRBJ2-3, with 8 bases aligning to TRBD2. This CDR3 has 15 residues. V shed 8 bases, J shed 2 bases, and the junction held 9 bases outside the gene matches. Per the germline V gene, CDR1 is MGHDK and CDR2 is SYGVNS. The CDR3 region has the DNA TGTGCCAGCTCTAATGCGGGGGGTCTCACAGATACGCAGTATTTT. Encoded protein: CASSNAGGLTDTQYF.

The genes are TRBV29-1 and TRBJ2-7, with D unresolved. The CDR3 consists of 13 residues. In germline, CDR1 is SQVTM, CDR2 ANQGSEA. V lost 4 bases and J lost 6, with 16 bases in between. The CDR3 DNA sequence: TGCAGCGTTGGTTTAGTCGGATTGACCGAGCAGTACTTC. Residues: CSVGLVGLTEQYF.

This clonotype was seen ten or more times. The rearrangement joins TRBV5-1 to TRBJ1-2; D possibly corresponds to TRBD1 (5 bases). The CDR3 totals 13 residues. V lost 2 bases and J 3 bases, leaving 8 bases between the germline ends. Germline V lookup: CDR1 SGHRS, CDR2 YFSETQ. In DNA form, the CDR3 reads TGCGCCAGCAGCTTCGGGACGGACTATGGCTACACCTTC. Protein: CASSFGTDYGYTF.

The V call is TRBV6-1, the J call TRBJ1-2; D call uncertain. The CDR3 loop spans 13 amino acids. CDR1 is MNHNS, CDR2 SASEGT, per germline. Trimming cost V 6 bases and J 1 base, with 9 bases left between them. The CDR3 loop is CASREQSNYGYTF. As DNA, the CDR3 is TGTGCCAGCAGAGAACAGAGTAACTATGGCTACACCTTC.

This clonotype turned up a few times. The chain links TRBV7-8 to TRBJ2-1; D could derive from TRBD1 or TRBD2 (5 bases each). CDR1 and CDR2 (germline): SGHVS, FQNEAQ. V was shortened by 5 bases and J by 12 bases, with 20 bases between the two germline ends. The CDR3 runs 14 residues. DNA of the CDR3: TGTGCCAGCAGCCGCAGGGAATTAAATGGGGGGCAGTTCTTC. Its protein is CASSRRELNGGQFF.

The chain uses TRBV9 and TRBJ2-3, with 7 bases lining up with TRBD2. The CDR3 runs 13 residues. Germline CDR1 and CDR2: SGDLS and YYNGEE. Trimming at V came to 0 bases and at J to 5 bases, leaving 0 bases not matched to a gene. CDR3 sequence (DNA): TGTGCCAGCAGCGTAGGGGGGGGAGATACGCAGTATTTT. Its protein is CASSVGGGDTQYF.